This record looks at one TCR beta chain sequence and its context. The V gene's germline CDR1 is SQVTM and CDR2 ANQGSEA. V was trimmed by 2 bases and J by 4 bases, leaving 8 bases between them. The CDR3 covers 12 residues. These data are taken from a study of OX40 agonist ivuxolimab in advanced cancers. Sequencing used immunoSEQ multiplex PCR; TCRdb keeps in-frame clones, though not all of them. The profile covers tens of thousands of clones, with 80% to 90% appearing a single time and roughly 1.2% taken by the ten largest. The sequences come from CD4+ or CD8+ T cells sorted from blood, collected in a trial of the OX40 agonist ivuxolimab. This clonotype originated in an adult with an advanced solid tumor such as melanoma, head and neck, liver or kidney cancer. J is TRBJ2-5 and V is TRBV29-1; a weak D match, TRBD1 (5 bases). Here the CDR3 reads CSVETGLETQYF. The CDR3 nucleotides read TGCAGCGTTGAAACAGGTTTAGAGACCCAGTACTTC.